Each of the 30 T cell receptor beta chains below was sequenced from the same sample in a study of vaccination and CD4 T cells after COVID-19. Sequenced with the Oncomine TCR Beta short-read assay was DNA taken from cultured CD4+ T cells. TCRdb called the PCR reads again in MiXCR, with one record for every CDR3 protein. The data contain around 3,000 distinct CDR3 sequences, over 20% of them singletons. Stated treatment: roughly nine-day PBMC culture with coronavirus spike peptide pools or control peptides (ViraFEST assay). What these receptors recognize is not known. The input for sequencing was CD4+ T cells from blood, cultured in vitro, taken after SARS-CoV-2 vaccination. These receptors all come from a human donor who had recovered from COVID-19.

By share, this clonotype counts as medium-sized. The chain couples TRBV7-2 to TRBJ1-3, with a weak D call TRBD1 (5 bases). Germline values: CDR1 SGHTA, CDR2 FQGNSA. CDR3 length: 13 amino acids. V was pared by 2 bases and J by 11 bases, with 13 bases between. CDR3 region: CASSLQGGLAIYF. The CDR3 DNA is TGTGCCAGCAGCTTACAGGGAGGGCTCGCCATATATTTT.

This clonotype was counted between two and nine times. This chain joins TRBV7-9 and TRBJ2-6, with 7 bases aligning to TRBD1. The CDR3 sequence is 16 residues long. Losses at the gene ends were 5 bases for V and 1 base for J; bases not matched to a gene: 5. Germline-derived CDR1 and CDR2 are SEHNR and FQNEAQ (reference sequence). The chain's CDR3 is CASSKGGASGANVLTF. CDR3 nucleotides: TGTGCCAGCAGCAAAGGGGGCGCGTCTGGGGCCAACGTCCTGACTTTC.

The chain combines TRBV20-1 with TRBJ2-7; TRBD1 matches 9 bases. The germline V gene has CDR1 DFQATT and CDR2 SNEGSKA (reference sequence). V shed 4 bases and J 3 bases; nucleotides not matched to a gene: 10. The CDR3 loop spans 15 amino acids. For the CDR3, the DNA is TGCAGTGCTAATACCGGGACAGGGTCGCTCTACGAGCAGTACTTC. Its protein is CSANTGTGSLYEQYF.

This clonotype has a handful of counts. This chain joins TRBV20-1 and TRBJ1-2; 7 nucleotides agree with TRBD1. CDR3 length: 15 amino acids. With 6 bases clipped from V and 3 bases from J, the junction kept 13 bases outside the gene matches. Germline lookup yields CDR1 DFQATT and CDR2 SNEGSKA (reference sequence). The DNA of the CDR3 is TGCAGTGCAACCAAGACAGGGTCCGGGTACTATGGCTACACCTTC. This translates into CSATKTGSGYYGYTF.

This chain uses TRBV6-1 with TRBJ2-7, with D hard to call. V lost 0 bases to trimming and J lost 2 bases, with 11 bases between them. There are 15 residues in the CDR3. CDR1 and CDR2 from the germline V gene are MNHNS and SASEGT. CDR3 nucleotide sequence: TGTGCCAGCAGTGAAGCATGGGTAAGGACCTACGAGCAGTACTTC. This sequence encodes CASSEAWVRTYEQYF.

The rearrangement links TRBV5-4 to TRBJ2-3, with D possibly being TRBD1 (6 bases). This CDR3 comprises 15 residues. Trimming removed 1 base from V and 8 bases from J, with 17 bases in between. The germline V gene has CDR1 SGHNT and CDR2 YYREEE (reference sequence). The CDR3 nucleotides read TGTGCCAGCAGCTTGCCCCCGGGACAAACACCTACGCAGTATTTT. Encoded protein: CASSLPPGQTPTQYF. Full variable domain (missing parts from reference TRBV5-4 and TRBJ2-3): ETGVTQSPTHLIKTRGQQVTLRCSSQSGHNTVSWYQQALGQGPQFIFQYYREEENGRGNFPPRFSGLQFPNYSSELNVNALELDDSALYLCASSLPPGQTPTQYFGPGTRLTVL.

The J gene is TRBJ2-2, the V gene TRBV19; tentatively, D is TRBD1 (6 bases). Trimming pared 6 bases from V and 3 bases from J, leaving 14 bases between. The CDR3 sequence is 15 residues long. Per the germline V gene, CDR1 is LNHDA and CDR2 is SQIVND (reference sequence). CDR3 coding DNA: TGTGCCAGTAGCAAACAGGGATCGTACACCGGGGAGCTGTTTTTT. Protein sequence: CASSKQGSYTGELFF.

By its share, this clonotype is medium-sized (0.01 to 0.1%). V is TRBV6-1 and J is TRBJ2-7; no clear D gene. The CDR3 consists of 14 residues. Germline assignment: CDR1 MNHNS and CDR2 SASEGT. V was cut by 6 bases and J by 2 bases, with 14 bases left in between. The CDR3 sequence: CASSVIGPPYEQYF. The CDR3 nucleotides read TGTGCCAGCAGCGTCATAGGACCGCCCTACGAGCAGTACTTC.

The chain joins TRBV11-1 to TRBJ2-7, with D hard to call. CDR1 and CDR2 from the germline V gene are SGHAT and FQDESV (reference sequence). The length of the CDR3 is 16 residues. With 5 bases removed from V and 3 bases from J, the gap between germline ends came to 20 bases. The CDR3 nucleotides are TGTGCCAGCAGCCCCAGAAAGGGATACAGTATCTACGAGCAGTACTTC. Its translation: CASSPRKGYSIYEQYF.

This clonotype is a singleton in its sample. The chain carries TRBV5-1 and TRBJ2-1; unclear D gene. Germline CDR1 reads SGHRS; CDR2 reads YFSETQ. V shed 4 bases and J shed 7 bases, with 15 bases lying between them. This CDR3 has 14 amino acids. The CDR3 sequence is CASSVGSQSNEQFF. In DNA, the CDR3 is TGCGCCAGCAGCGTGGGGTCCCAAAGTAATGAGCAGTTCTTC.

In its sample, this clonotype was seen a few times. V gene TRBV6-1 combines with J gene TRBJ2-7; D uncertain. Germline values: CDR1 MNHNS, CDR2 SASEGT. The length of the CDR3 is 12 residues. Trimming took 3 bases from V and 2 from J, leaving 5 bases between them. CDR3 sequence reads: CASSEGTYEQYF. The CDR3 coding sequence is TGTGCCAGCAGTGAGGGTACCTACGAGCAGTACTTC.

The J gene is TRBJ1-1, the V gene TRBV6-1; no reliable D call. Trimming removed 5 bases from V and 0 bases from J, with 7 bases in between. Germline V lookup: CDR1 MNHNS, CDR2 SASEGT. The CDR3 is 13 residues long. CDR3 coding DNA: TGTGCCAGCAGTCAGGCCATGAACACTGAAGCTTTCTTT. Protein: CASSQAMNTEAFF.

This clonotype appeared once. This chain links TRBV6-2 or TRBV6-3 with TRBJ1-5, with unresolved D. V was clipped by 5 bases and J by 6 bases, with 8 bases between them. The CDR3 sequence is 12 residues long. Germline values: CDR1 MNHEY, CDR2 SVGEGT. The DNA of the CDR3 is TGTGCCAGCAGTAAAGTGGTTCAGCCCCAGCATTTT. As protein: CASSKVVQPQHF.

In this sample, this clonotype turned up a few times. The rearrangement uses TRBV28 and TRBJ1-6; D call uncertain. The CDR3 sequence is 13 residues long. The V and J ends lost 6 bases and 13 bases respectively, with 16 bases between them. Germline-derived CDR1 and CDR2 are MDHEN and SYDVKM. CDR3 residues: CASRPNLGLPLHF. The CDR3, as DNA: TGTGCCAGCAGACCTAATCTGGGTCTTCCCCTCCACTTT.

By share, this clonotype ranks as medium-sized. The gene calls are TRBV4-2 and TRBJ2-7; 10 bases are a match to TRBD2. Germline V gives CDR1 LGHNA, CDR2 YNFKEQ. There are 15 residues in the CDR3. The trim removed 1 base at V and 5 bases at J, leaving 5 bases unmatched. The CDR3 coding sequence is TGTGCCAGCAGCCAAGGGCTAGCGGGGGACAACGAGCAGTACTTC. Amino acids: CASSQGLAGDNEQYF.

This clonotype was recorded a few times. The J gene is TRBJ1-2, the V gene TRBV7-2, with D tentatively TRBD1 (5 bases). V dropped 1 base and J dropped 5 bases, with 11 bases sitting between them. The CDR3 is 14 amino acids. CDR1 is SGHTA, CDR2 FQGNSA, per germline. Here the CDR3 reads CASSLGGFDYGYTF. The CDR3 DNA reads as TGTGCCAGCAGCTTAGGGGGCTTTGATTATGGCTACACCTTC.

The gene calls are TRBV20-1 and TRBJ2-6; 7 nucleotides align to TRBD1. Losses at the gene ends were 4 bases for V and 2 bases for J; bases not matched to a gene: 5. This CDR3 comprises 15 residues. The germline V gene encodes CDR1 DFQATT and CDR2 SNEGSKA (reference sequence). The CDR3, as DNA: TGCAGTGCTATCTACAGGGGTCCTGGGGCCAACGTCCTGACTTTC. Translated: CSAIYRGPGANVLTF.

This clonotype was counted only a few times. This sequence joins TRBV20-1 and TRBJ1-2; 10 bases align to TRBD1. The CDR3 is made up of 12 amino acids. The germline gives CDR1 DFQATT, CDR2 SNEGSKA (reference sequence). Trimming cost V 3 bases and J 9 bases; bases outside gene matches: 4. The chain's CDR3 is CSARTGGESYTF. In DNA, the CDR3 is TGCAGTGCTAGGACAGGGGGCGAGAGCTACACCTTC.

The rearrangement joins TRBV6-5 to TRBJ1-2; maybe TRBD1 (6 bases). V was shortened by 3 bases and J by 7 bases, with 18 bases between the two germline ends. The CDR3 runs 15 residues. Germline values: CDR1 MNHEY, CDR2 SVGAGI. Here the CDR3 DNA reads TGTGCCAGCAGTTATGAGTGGGCGGGGGGCCGTGGCTACACCTTC. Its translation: CASSYEWAGGRGYTF.

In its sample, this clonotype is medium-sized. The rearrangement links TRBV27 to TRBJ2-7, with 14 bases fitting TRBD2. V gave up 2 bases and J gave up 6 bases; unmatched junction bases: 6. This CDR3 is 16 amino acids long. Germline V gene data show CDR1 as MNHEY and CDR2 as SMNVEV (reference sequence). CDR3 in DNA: TGTGCCAGCAGTTTAAGACTAGCGGGGGGGCGTGGCGAGCAGTACTTC. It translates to CASSLRLAGGRGEQYF.

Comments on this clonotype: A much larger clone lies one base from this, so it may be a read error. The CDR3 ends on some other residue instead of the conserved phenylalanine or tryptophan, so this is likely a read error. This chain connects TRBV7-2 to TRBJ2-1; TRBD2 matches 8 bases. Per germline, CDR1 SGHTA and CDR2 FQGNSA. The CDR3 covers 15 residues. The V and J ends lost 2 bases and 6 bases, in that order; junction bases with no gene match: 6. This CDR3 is CASSLHPGGGNEQFL. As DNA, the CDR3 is TGTGCCAGCAGCTTACATCCCGGGGGGGGCAATGAGCAGTTCCTC.

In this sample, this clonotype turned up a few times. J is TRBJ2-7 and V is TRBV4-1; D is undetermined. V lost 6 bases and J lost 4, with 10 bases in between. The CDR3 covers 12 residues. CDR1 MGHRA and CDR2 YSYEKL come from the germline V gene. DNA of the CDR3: TGCGCCAGCAGAGGGTATAGGTACGAGCAGTACTTC. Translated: CASRGYRYEQYF.

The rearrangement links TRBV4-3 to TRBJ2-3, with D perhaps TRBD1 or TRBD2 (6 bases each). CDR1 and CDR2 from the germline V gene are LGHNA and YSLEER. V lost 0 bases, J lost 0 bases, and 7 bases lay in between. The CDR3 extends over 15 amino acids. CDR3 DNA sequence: TGCGCCAGCAGCCAAGAAGGGGGGAGCACAGATACGCAGTATTTT. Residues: CASSQEGGSTDTQYF.

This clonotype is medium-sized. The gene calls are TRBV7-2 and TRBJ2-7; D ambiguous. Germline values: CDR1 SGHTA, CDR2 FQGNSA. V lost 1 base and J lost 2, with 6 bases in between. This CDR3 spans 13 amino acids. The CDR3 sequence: CASSLGVPYEQYF. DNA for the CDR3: TGTGCCAGCAGCTTAGGAGTTCCCTACGAGCAGTACTTC.

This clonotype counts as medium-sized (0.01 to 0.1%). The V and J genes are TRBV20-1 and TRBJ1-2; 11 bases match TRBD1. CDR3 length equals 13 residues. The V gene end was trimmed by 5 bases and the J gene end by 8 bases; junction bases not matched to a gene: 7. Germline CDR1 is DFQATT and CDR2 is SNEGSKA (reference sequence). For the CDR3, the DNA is TGCAGTGCTCCCGGACAGGGGGCAATCGGCTACACCTTC. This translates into CSAPGQGAIGYTF.

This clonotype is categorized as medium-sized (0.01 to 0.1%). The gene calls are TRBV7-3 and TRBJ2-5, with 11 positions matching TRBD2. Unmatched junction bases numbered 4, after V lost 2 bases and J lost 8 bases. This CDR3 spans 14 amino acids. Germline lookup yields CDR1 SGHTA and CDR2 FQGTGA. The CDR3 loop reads CASSLGGLAETQYF. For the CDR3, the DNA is TGTGCCAGCAGCTTAGGGGGACTAGCGGAAACCCAGTACTTC.

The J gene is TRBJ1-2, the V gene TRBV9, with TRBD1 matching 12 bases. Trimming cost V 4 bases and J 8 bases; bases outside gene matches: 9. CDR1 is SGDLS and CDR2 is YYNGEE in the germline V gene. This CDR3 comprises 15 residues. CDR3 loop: CASSPAGTGGYGYTF. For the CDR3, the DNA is TGTGCCAGCAGCCCCGCCGGGACAGGGGGCTACGGCTACACCTTC.

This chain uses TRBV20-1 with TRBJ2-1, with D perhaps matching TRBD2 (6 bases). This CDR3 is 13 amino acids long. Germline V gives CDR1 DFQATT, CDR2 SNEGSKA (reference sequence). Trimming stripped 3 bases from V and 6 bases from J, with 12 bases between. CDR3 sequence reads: CSASITSSNEQFF. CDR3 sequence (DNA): TGCAGTGCTAGTATAACTAGCAGCAATGAGCAGTTCTTC.

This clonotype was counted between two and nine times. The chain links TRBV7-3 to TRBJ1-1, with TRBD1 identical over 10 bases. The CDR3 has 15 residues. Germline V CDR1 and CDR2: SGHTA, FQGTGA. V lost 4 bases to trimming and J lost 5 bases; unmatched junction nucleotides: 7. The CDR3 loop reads CASSSWTGGGTEAFF. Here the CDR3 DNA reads TGTGCCAGCAGCTCATGGACAGGGGGGGGGACTGAAGCTTTCTTT.

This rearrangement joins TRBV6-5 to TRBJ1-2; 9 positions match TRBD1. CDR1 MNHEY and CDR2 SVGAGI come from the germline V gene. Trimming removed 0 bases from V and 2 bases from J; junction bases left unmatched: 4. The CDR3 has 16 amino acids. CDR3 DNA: TGTGCCAGCAGTTACTCCTCCGGGACAGGGAACTATGGCTACACCTTC. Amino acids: CASSYSSGTGNYGYTF.